Listed below are T cell receptor beta chains from one sample, sequenced in a study of T cell responses to AZD1222 COVID-19 vaccine. Clones were sequenced by immunoSEQ multiplex PCR, and TCRdb holds only the in-frame ones, with some missing. This table holds around 120,000 clones, 80% to 90% found once. The sample was peripheral blood, taken on day 0 of MenACWY control vaccination. The receptors shown here come from an adult in good health. Both conserved end residues are trimmed from each CDR3. A D gene is named only where the DNA matches it firmly. Size is stated for part of the rows, as once, few or many counts, or as a class when the clone is expanded.

D: .; J: TRBJ2-2; V: TRBV19; size: few; CDR3: ASSIGLGYTGELF
D: .; J: TRBJ1-1; V: TRBV18; size: .; CDR3: ASSPLTEAF
D: .; J: TRBJ2-7; V: TRBV7-2; size: .; CDR3: ASSPRVNLGYEQY
D: .; J: TRBJ2-1; V: TRBV7-3; size: .; CDR3: ASSLVGRSYNEQF
D: .; J: TRBJ2-7; V: TRBV28; size: .; CDR3: ASSSGGTTSYEQY
D: .; J: TRBJ1-6; V: TRBV6-5; size: .; CDR3: ASSPGPSALH
D: .; J: TRBJ1-4; V: TRBV4-3; size: .; CDR3: ASSQVGGSNEKLF
D: TRBD1; J: TRBJ1-2; V: TRBV6-5; size: .; CDR3: ASRKQGRHGYT
D: TRBD1; J: TRBJ2-3; V: TRBV2; size: .; CDR3: ASSPDRDSTDTQY
D: TRBD1; J: TRBJ1-1; V: TRBV7-3; size: .; CDR3: ASSLQTGGNTEAF
D: .; J: TRBJ2-7; V: TRBV7-8; size: once; CDR3: ASSLLGEQYYEQY
D: .; J: TRBJ1-2; V: TRBV7-9; size: .; CDR3: ASRSDSYGYT
D: TRBD1; J: TRBJ1-2; V: TRBV7-2; size: .; CDR3: ASSKTGFLVGYT
D: .; J: TRBJ1-1; V: TRBV2; size: once; CDR3: ASSTSRPNTEAF
D: .; J: TRBJ2-1; V: TRBV3-1/TRBV3-2; size: few; CDR3: ASSQLGQGRGGSYNEQF
D: .; J: TRBJ1-1; V: TRBV6-5; size: .; CDR3: ASSPLWVNTEAF
D: TRBD2; J: TRBJ2-3; V: TRBV5-1; size: .; CDR3: ASSSGLAGGTDTQY
D: .; J: TRBJ1-1; V: TRBV27; size: .; CDR3: ASSLPPGAEGTEAF
D: .; J: TRBJ2-3; V: TRBV29-1; size: .; CDR3: SVEGADSDSTDTQY
D: TRBD2; J: TRBJ2-3; V: TRBV7-9; size: few; CDR3: ASSSWSGLVTSTDTQY
D: .; J: TRBJ2-1; V: TRBV4-3; size: .; CDR3: ASSQSRASYNEQF
D: .; J: TRBJ2-1; V: TRBV6-4; size: .; CDR3: ASSGSGLNEQF
D: TRBD1; J: TRBJ1-4; V: TRBV28; size: .; CDR3: ASSFQGQGGEKLF